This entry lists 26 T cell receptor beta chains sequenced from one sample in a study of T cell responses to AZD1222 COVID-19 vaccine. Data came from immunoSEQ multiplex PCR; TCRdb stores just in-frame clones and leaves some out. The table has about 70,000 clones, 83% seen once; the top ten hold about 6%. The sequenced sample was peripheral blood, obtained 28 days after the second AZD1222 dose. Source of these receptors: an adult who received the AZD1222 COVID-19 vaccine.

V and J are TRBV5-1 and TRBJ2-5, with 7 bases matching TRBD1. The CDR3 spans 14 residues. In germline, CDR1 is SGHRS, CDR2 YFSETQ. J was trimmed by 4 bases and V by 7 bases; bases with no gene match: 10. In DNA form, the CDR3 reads TGCGCCAGCGTCACCGGGGCAGGGGGAGAGACCCAGTACTTC. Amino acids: CASVTGAGGETQYF. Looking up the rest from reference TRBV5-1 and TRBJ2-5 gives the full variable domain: KAGVTQTPRYLIKTRGQQVTLSCSPISGHRSVSWYQQTPGQGLQFLFEYFSETQRNKGNFPGRFSGRQFSNSRSEMNVSTLELGDSALYLCASVTGAGGETQYFGPGTRLLVL.

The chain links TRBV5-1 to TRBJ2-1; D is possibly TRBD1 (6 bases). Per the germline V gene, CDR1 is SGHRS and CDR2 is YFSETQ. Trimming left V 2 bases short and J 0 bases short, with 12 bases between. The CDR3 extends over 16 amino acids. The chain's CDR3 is CASSFADRSSYNEQFF. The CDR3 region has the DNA TGCGCCAGCAGCTTCGCGGACAGAAGCTCCTACAATGAGCAGTTCTTC.

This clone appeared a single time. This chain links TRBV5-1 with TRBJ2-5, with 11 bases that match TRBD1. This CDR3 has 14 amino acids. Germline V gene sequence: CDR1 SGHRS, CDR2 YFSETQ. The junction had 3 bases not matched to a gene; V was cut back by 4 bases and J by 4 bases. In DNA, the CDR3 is TGCGCCAGCAGCACGGACAGGGGGCTAGAGACCCAGTACTTC. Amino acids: CASSTDRGLETQYF.

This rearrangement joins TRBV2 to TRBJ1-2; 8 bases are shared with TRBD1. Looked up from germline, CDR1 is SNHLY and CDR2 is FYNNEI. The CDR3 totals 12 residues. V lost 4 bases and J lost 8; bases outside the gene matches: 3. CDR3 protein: CASSVGTGGYTF. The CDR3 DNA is TGTGCCAGCAGTGTGGGGACAGGCGGCTACACCTTC.

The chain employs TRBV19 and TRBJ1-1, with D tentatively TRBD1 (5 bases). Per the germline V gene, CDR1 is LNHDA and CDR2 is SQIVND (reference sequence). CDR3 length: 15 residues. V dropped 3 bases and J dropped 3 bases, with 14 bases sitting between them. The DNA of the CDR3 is TGTGCCAGTAGTATCCGGGGCGGAGGGGACACTGAAGCTTTCTTT. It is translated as CASSIRGGGDTEAFF.

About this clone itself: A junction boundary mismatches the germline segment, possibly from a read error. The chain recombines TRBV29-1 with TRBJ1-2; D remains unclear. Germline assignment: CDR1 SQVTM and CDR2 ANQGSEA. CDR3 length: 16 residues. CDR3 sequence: CSVEDSSRSGFYGYTF. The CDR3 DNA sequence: TGCAGCGTGGAAGACTCCAGTCGCTCAGGATTCTATGGCTACACCTTC.

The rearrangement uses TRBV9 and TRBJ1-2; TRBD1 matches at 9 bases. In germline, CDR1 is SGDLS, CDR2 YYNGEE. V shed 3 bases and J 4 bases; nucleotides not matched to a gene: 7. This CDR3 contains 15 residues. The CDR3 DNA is TGTGCCAGCAGCGGCGGACAGGGGAGTTCCTATGGCTACACCTTC. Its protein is CASSGGQGSSYGYTF.

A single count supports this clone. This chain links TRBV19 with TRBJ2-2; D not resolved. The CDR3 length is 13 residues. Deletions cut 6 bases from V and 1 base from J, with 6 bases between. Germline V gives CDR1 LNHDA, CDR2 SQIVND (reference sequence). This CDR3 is CASRQRNTGELFF. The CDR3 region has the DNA TGTGCCAGTAGGCAGAGGAACACCGGGGAGCTGTTTTTT.

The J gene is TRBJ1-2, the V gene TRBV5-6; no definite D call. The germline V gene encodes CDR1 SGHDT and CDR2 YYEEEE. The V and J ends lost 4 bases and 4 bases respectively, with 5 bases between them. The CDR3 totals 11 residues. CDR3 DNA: TGTGCCAGCAGCGGCGGCTATGGCTACACCTTC. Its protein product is CASSGGYGYTF.

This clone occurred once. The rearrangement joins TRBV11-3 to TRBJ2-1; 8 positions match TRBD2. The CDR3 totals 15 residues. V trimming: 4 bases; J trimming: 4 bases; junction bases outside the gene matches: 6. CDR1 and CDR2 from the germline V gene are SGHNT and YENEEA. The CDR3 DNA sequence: TGTGCCAGCAGCTCCACGGGAGGGGCTTACAATGAGCAGTTCTTC. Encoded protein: CASSSTGGAYNEQFF.

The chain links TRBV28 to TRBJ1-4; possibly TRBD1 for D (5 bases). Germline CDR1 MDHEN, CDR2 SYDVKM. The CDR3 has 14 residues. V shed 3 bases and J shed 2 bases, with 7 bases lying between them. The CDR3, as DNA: TGTGCCAGCAGTTTCCGGGGGACTAATGAAAAACTGTTTTTT. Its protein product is CASSFRGTNEKLFF.

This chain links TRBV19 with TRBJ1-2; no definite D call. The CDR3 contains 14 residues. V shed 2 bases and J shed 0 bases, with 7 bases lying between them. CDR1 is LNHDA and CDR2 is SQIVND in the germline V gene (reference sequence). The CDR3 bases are TGTGCCAGTAGTATAAAGGCAGCTAACTATGGCTACACCTTC. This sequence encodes CASSIKAANYGYTF.

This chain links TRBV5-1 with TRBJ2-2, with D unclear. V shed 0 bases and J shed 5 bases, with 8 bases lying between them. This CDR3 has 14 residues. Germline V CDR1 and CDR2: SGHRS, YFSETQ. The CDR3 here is CASSLGTATGELFF. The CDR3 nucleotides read TGCGCCAGCAGCTTGGGTACAGCTACCGGGGAGCTGTTTTTT.

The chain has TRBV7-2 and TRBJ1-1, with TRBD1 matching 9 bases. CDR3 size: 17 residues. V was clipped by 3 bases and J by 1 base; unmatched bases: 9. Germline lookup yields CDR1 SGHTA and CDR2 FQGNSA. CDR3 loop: CASSLIPGQGRNTEAFF. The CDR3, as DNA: TGTGCCAGCAGCTTGATACCGGGACAGGGTAGGAACACTGAAGCTTTCTTT.

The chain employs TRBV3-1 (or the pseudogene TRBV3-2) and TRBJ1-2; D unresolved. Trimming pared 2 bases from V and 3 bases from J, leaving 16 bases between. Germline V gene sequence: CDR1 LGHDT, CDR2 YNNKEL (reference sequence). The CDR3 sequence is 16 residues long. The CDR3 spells CASSQLAAGVYYGYTF. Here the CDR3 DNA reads TGTGCCAGCAGCCAACTCGCGGCTGGGGTGTACTATGGCTACACCTTC.

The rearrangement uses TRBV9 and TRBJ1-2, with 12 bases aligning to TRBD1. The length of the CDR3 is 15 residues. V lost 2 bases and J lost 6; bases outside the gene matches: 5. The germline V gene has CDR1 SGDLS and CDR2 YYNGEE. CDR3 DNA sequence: TGTGCCAGCAGCGTCACCGGGACAGGGGGCGATGGCTACACCTTC. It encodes CASSVTGTGGDGYTF.

CDR3 loop: CASGLPPGQGPEAFF. In DNA, the CDR3 is TGTGCTAGTGGTTTGCCCCCGGGACAGGGGCCTGAAGCTTTCTTT. The rearrangement links TRBV12-5 to TRBJ1-1; 10 bases align to TRBD1. This CDR3 region has 15 residues. CDR1 and CDR2 (germline): LGHNT, FRNRAP. The J segment lost 6 bases and the V segment lost 2 bases, leaving 6 bases of the junction unmatched.

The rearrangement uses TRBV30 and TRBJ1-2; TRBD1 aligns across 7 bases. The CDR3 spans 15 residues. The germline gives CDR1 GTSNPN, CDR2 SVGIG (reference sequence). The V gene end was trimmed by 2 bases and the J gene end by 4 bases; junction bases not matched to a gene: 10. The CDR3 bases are TGTGCCTGGAGTAGGGGGACAGAGTCGGCCTATGGCTACACCTTC. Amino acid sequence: CAWSRGTESAYGYTF. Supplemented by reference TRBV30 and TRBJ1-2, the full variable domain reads SQTIHQWPATLVQPVGSPLSLECTVEGTSNPNLYWYRQAAGRGLQLLFYSVGIGQISSEVPQNLSASRPQDRQFILSSKKLLLSDSGFYLCAWSRGTESAYGYTFGSGTRLTVV.

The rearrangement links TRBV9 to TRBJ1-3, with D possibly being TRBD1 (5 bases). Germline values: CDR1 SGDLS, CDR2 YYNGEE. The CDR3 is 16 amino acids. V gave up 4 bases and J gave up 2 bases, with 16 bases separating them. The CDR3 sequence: CASSTTGRTTGNTIYF. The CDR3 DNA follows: TGTGCCAGCAGCACCACGGGACGGACGACTGGAAACACCATATATTTT.

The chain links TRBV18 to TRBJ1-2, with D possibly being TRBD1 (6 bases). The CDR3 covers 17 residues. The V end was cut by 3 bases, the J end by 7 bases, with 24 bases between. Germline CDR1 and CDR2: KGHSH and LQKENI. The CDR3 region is CASSPSGRGAQVRGYTF. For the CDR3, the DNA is TGTGCCAGCTCACCCAGCGGGAGGGGGGCCCAAGTTCGTGGCTACACCTTC.

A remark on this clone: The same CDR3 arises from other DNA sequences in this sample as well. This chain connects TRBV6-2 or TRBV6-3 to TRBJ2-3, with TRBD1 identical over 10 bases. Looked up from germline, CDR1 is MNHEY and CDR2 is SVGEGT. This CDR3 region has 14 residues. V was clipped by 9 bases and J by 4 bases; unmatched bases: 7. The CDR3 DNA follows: TGTGCCAGTAGTCATGGACAGGGGGCAGATACGCAGTATTTT. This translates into CASSHGQGADTQYF.

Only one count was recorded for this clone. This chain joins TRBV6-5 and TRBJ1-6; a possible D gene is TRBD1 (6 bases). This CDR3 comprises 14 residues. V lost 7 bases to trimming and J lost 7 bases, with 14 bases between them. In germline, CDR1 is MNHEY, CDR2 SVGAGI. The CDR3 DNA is TGTGCCAGCACCCAGTGGGGGGGCAATTCACCCCTCCACTTT. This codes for CASTQWGGNSPLHF.

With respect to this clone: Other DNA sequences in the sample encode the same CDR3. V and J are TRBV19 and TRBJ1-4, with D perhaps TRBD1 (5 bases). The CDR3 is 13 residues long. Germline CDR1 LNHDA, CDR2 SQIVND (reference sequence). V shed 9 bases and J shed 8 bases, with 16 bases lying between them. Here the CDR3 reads CASRDSLNEKLFF. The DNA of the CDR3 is TGTGCCAGCAGAGACAGTCTGAACGAAAAACTGTTTTTT.

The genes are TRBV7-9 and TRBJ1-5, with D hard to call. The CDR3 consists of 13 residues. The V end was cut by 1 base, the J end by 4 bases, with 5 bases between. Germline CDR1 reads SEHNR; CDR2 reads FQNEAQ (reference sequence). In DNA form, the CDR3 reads TGTGCCAGCAGCTTAGAGACAAATCAGCCCCAGCATTTT. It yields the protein CASSLETNQPQHF.

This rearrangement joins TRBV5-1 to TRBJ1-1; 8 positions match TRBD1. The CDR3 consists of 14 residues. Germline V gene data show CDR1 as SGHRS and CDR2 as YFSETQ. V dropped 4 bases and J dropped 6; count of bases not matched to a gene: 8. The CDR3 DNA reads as TGCGCCAGCAGCCCCGGACAGGGTGGATCTGAAGCTTTCTTT. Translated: CASSPGQGGSEAFF.

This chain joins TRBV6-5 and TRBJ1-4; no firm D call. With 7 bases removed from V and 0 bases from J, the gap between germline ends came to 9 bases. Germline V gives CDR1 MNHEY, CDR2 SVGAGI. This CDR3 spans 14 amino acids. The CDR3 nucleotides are TGTGCCAGCATTCGGACCGCAACTAATGAAAAACTGTTTTTT. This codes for CASIRTATNEKLFF.